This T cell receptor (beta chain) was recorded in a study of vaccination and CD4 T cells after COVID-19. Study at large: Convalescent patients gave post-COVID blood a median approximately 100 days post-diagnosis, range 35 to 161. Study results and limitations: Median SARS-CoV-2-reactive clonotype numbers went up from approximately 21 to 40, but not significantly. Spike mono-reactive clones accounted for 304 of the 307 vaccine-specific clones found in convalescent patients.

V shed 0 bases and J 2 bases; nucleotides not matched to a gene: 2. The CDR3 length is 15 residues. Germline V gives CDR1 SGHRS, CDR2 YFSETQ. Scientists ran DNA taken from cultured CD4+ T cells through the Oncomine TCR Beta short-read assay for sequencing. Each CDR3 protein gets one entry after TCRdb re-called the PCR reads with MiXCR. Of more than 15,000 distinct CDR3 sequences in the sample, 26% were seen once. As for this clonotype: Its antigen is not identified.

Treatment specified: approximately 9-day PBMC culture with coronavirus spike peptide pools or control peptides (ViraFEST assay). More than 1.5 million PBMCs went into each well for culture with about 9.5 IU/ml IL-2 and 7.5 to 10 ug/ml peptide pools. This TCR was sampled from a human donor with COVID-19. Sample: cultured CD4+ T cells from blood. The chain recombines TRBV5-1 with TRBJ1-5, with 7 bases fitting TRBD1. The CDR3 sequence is CASSLEGGGNQPQHF. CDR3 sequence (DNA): TGCGCCAGCAGCTTGGAAGGGGGCGGCAATCAGCCCCAGCATTTT.